The clone carrying this T cell receptor (beta chain) came up a few times. The antigen remains undetermined. This sample stems from a study of post-analysis software for immune sequencing data. Study findings and constraints: Controls showed lower frequencies than patients for a handful of TRBV segments, and TRBV5-6, TRBV5-1 and TRBV20-1 were among these.

TCR beta libraries were prepared from cDNA with unique molecular identifiers. TCRdb re-derived calls from the PCR reads in MiXCR, one entry per CDR3 protein. The data contain roughly 600,000 distinct CDR3 sequences, 44% of them seen just once; the ten biggest clones take up over 1.5%. Trimming cost V 3 bases and J 8 bases; bases outside gene matches: 5. This CDR3 region has 14 residues. CDR1 and CDR2 (germline): SGHRS, YFSETQ. The V and J genes are TRBV5-1 and TRBJ2-1, with 10 bases that match TRBD2. Sequenced material: blood. This TCR came from a girl aged 10-17 years with multiple sclerosis. The CDR3 loop is CASSSSGGAHEQFF. The CDR3 DNA reads TGCGCCAGCAGCTCAAGCGGGGGGGCCCATGAGCAGTTCTTC.